This T cell receptor beta chain stems from a study of blood T cell repertoires in COVID-19. The V and J ends lost 6 bases and 0 bases respectively, with 12 bases between them. Germline loops: CDR1 MGHRA, CDR2 YSYEKL. This CDR3 is built from 15 residues. Methods used by the authors: Scientists estimated how many nucleated cells there were by amplifying reference gene primers. Profiling relied on immunoSEQ multiplex PCR, and the TCRdb table lists in-frame clones only, not all of them. V, J and clone size are those of that table, while D and trimming were read from the DNA. The sample holds over 100,000 clones, 80% to 95% seen once. One Seattle source followed patients from active infection through their disease course.

The chain links TRBV4-1 to TRBJ1-5; tentative D call: TRBD1 (6 bases). The receptor's source is a woman aged 45-65 years with COVID-19, enrolled during active disease. The material sequenced was peripheral blood. CDR3 sequence reads: CASRSGEHSNQPQHF. The CDR3 DNA follows: TGCGCCAGCAGATCAGGGGAACATAGCAATCAGCCCCAGCATTTT.